This is a list of T cell receptor beta chains from one sample in a study of cytotoxic CD8 clonotypes in ibrutinib-treated CLL. TCRdb keeps only in-frame clones here, not all; method: immunoSEQ multiplex PCR. This sample has fewer than 200,000 clones, with 84% found just once. The sample consisted of PBMCs, taken after 24 months of ibrutinib treatment. The origin of the receptors is a human donor with chronic lymphocytic leukemia. Both conserved end residues are part of each CDR3. The D gene is left open where the match is weak.

D,J,length,V,DNA,CDR3
TRBD1,TRBJ1-2,14,TRBV7-2,TGTGCCAGCAGCTTAGCGGGACAGGGAGGCGGCTACACCTTC,CASSLAGQGGGYTF
-,TRBJ2-3,14,TRBV15,TGTGCCACCAGCAGAGTGGGTAATACTGATACGCAGTATTTT,CATSRVGNTDTQYF
-,TRBJ1-1,14,TRBV4-2,TGTGCCAGCAGCCAACAGGGGATGAACACTGAAGCTTTCTTT,CASSQQGMNTEAFF
TRBD1,TRBJ1-2,13,TRBV7-2,TGTGCCAGCAGCTTTGGACAGGGGAAGGGCTACACCTTC,CASSFGQGKGYTF
TRBD1,TRBJ1-6,15,TRBV7-2,TGTGCCAGCAGCTTAGGGACAGGGACTAATTCACCCCTCCACTTT,CASSLGTGTNSPLHF
-,TRBJ1-5,16,TRBV19,TGTGCCAGTAGTCTCGACGGACGGAATAGCAATCAGCCCCAGCATTTT,CASSLDGRNSNQPQHF
-,TRBJ2-6,15,TRBV2,TGTGCCAGCAGTGTTTGGAGCTCTGGGGCCAACGTCCTGACTTTC,CASSVWSSGANVLTF
-,TRBJ1-2,15,TRBV28,TGTGCCAGCAGTCCCTATGGGACACTTAACTATGGCTACACCTTC,CASSPYGTLNYGYTF
TRBD2,TRBJ2-7,14,TRBV7-2,TGTGCCAGCAGCTTAATCGCGGGAGCGGGCGAGCAGTACTTC,CASSLIAGAGEQYF
TRBD1,TRBJ2-1,14,TRBV6-5,TGTGCCAGCAGCTCCAGAGAGGACAGGGGAGAGCAGTTCTTC,CASSSREDRGEQFF